The rows below give T cell receptor beta chains drawn from one sample of a study of patients and donors after allogeneic stem cell transplantation. Each CDR3 protein gets one entry after TCRdb re-called the RT-PCR reads with MiXCR. In the table there are about 410,000 distinct CDR3 sequences, 16% of which are singletons. The specimen was blood, either unsorted or a sorted T cell fraction (not recorded which). These receptors were obtained from a human donor who was either an allogeneic HSCT recipient or a stem cell or donor lymphocyte infusion donor (not recorded which). It is not recorded whose cells these are; they may come from a transplant donor. Each CDR3 is given with its conserved first and last residue. D genes are given only for firm matches. A clone size is listed for some rows: how often the clone was seen (once, few, many), or a class if it is expanded.

TRBJ1-1,TRBV4-2,-,-,14,CASSQDPTAREAFF
TRBJ2-3,TRBV30,TRBD2,few,14,CAWSDIAGTDTQYF
TRBJ2-1,TRBV19,-,-,17,CASNPTGPLSSYNEQFF
TRBJ2-7,TRBV28,TRBD1,few,15,CASSPQQGASQEQYF
TRBJ1-6,TRBV21-1,-,few,17,CASSNEGATSHNSPLHF
TRBJ1-5,TRBV19,TRBD1,-,15,CASNQGAGVGQPQHF
TRBJ2-7,TRBV29-1,-,many,13,CSVGGGISYEQYF
TRBJ2-1,TRBV5-1,TRBD2,many,16,CASSLRTSVLPNEQFF
TRBJ2-7,TRBV5-6,TRBD2,-,16,CASSRRPGLATYEQYF
TRBJ1-1,TRBV2,-,-,15,CASSDRGRGNTEAFF
TRBJ2-1,TRBV5-1,TRBD1,-,17,CASSLPTPGQGANEQFF
TRBJ2-2,TRBV4-3,TRBD2,many,17,CASSPNRGGTNTGELFF
TRBJ2-3,TRBV3-1,-,-,14,CASSQDLAPDTQYF
TRBJ2-1,TRBV7-9,-,-,14,CASSFGTGYNEQFF
TRBJ1-1,TRBV20-1,TRBD1,few,14,CSASGQGMNTEAFF
TRBJ2-1,TRBV5-1,-,few,18,CASSLISVSSSAFNEQFF
TRBJ2-6,TRBV7-2,TRBD2,-,19,CASSLARPGTSNSLGVLTF
TRBJ2-2,TRBV9,TRBD2,few,16,CASSPGLAGSTGELFF
TRBJ2-1,TRBV7-9,TRBD2,many,11,CASSFRGSEFF
TRBJ1-1,TRBV6-1,-,few,15,CASSPRTASNTEAFF
TRBJ2-3,TRBV7-8,TRBD2,few,16,CASSLVASGGTDTQYF
TRBJ1-1,TRBV19,TRBD1,-,14,CASRKTGMSTEAFF
TRBJ2-1,TRBV9,-,many,13,CASSALDPGEQFF
TRBJ2-1,TRBV11-1,-,-,14,CASSPRRIYYEQFF
TRBJ2-3,TRBV6-5,TRBD2,-,16,CASSYLAGGGADTQYF
TRBJ2-3,TRBV24-1,TRBD1,-,17,CATSDLFTGETTDTQYF
TRBJ1-1,TRBV29-1,TRBD1,-,13,CSVGPDRGGKAFF
TRBJ1-1,TRBV9,TRBD1,-,15,CASSVTGATNTEAFF
TRBJ2-2,TRBV12-3/TRBV12-4,-,many,12,CASARAHRELFF
TRBJ2-3,TRBV12-3/TRBV12-4,-,many,15,CASSSSSSSTDTQYF
TRBJ1-5,TRBV3-1,-,-,15,CASSRDRDSNQPQHF
TRBJ1-2,TRBV5-6,TRBD1,-,17,CASSLERGTGGYYGYTF
TRBJ1-1,TRBV15,-,-,12,CATSRSGSEAFF
TRBJ1-2,TRBV19,TRBD1,-,16,CVSSQRTGSFNYGYTF
TRBJ1-5,TRBV20-1,-,few,15,CSARGTKYSNQPQHF
TRBJ2-3,TRBV21-1,-,-,20,CASSKSHPKIAGGLADTQYF
TRBJ1-1,TRBV29-1,TRBD1,-,15,CSLDRGLIMNTEAFF
TRBJ2-3,TRBV20-1,-,few,13,CSAWDTRTDTQYF
TRBJ2-5,TRBV7-9,-,few,14,CASSAGGNQETQYF
TRBJ1-5,TRBV5-1,-,-,14,CASSLGQPNQPQHF
TRBJ2-4,TRBV5-1,-,-,14,CASSLDNSGGIQYF
TRBJ2-6,TRBV25-1,-,-,15,CASSEGFSGANVLTF
TRBJ1-2,TRBV20-1,-,-,11,CSARDSRRYTF
TRBJ1-1,TRBV5-5,TRBD1,-,14,CASAQGGSNTEAFF
TRBJ1-6,TRBV12-3/TRBV12-4,-,-,15,CASSLFSSYNSPLHF
TRBJ2-3,TRBV29-1,TRBD1,-,15,CSVEDHRGLTDTQYF
TRBJ1-6,TRBV19,-,-,15,CASRDVGTNGSPLHF
TRBJ2-5,TRBV4-1,-,few,13,CASSQDTTETQYF
TRBJ1-2,TRBV6-1,-,-,15,CASSLRDPRSYGYTF
TRBJ1-2,TRBV27,-,-,13,CASSSDRRYGYTF
TRBJ2-2,TRBV5-4,-,-,14,CASSLDPNTGELFF
TRBJ2-1,TRBV6-1,-,-,14,CASSTRRGNNEQFF
TRBJ1-5,TRBV12-3/TRBV12-4,-,few,14,CASSLSQRNQPQHF
TRBJ2-7,TRBV7-2,TRBD2,-,16,CASSLILWGGSYEQYF
TRBJ2-5,TRBV24-1,TRBD2,-,16,CATSDPGTSGQETQYF
TRBJ2-1,TRBV27,-,-,16,CASSFWVEGYYNEQFF
TRBJ1-2,TRBV20-1,-,few,17,CSARSLGEDGTMDGYTF
TRBJ2-2,TRBV19,-,-,15,CASSIRGMNTGELFF
TRBJ2-7,TRBV5-1,-,many,14,CASSLGAGPYEQYF